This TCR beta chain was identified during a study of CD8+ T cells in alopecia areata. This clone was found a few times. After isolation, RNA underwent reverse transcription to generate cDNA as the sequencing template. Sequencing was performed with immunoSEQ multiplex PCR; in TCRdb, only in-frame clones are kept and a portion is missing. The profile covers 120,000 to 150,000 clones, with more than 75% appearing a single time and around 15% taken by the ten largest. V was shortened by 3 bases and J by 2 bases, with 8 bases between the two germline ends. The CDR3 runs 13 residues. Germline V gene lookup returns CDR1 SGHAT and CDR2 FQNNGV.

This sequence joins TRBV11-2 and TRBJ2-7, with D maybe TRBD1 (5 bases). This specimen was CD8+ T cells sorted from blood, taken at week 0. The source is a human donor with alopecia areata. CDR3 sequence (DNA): TGTGCCAGCAGCTTGACAGCCACCTACGAGCAGTACTTC. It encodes CASSLTATYEQYF. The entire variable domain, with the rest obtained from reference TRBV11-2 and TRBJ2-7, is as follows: EAGVAQSPRYKIIEKRQSVAFWCNPISGHATLYWYQQILGQGPKLLIQFQNNGVVDDSQLPKDRFSAERLKGVDSTLKIQPAKLEDSAVYLCASSLTATYEQYFGPGTRLTVT.